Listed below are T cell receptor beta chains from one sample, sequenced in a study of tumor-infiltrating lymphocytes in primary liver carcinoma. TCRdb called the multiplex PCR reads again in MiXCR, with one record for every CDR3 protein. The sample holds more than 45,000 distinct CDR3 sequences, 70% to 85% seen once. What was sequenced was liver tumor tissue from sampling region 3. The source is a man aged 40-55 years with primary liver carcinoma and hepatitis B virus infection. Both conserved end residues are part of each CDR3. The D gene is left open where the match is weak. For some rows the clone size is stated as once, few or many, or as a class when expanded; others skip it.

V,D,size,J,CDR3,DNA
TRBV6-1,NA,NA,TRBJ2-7,CASSVRPSGEQYF,TGTGCCAGCAGTGTAAGGCCCTCAGGCGAACAGTACTTC
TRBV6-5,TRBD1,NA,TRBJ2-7,CATSYASDGTGEQYF,TGTGCCACCAGTTACGCCTCAGACGGGACAGGGGAGCAGTATTTC
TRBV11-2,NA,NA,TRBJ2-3,CAGGAREPADTLYF,TGTGCAGGAGGGGCACGGGAGCCTGCAGATACGCTGTATTTT
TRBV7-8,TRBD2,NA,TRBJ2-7,CAGSLVGQRGHEQYF,TGTGCCGGCAGCTTAGTGGGCCAGCGGGGTCACGAGCAGTACTTC
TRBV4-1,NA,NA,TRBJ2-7,CASSKGMGPYEQYF,TGCGCCAGTAGCAAAGGAATGGGGCCCTACGAGCAGTACTTC
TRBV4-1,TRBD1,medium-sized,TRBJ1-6,CASSLLPGQSNSPLHF,TGCGCCAGCAGCCTCCTCCCGGGACAGAGTAATTCACCCCTCCACTTT
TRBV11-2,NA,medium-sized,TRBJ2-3,CASSPPGGRGTDTQYF,TGTGCCAGCAGCCCGCCGGGGGGCAGGGGCACAGATACGCAGTATTTT
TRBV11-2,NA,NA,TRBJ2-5,CATRPRYSAHQETQYF,TGTGCCACCAGACCCCGGTACTCGGCCCACCAAGAGACCCAGTACTTC
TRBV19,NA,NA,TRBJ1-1,CASSIVPWGTEAFF,TGTGCCAGTAGTATAGTGCCCTGGGGCACTGAAGCTTTCTTT
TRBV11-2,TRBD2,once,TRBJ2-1,CASSFRLAGGPDEQLF,TGTGCCAGTAGCTTTAGACTAGCAGGAGGGCCGGATGAGCAGTTATTC
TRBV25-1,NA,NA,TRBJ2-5,CASSEFVTGRGGTRYF,TGTGCCAGCAGTGAATTCGTGACAGGGAGAGGAGGGACCCGGTACTTC
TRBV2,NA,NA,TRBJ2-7,CASKIGGAVGEQYF,TGTGCCAGCAAGATAGGGGGAGCGGTGGGTGAGCAGTACTTC
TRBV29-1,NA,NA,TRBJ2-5,CSVAGQEIRETQYF,TGCAGCGTCGCAGGCCAGGAAATCAGGGAGACCCAGTACTTC
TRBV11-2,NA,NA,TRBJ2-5,CASRSWDSVHQETRYF,TGTGCCAGCAGATCCTGGGACTCGGTCCACCAAGAGACCCGATACTTC
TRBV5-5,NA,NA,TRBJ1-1,CASSRGGGRAAEAYF,TGTGCCAGCAGCCGGGGCGGGGGGCGCGCGGCTGAAGCTTACTTT
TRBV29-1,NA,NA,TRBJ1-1,CSLDATTSTEAFF,TGCAGCCTTGACGCAACCACGAGCACTGAAGCTTTCTTT
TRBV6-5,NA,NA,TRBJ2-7,CASNPLSPPRGYEQYF,TGTGCTAGCAATCCACTCTCCCCCCCAAGGGGCTACGAGCAGTACTTC
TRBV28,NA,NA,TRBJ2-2,CASLKAGPGELFF,TGTGCCAGCTTGAAGGCAGGGCCCGGGGAGCTGTTTTTT
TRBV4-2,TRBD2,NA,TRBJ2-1,CVSGPREGFGNEQFF,TGTGTCAGCGGCCCGCGGGAGGGATTTGGGAATGAGCAGTTCTTC
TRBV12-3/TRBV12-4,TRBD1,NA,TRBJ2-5,CARSWTGQETQYF,TGTGCCAGAAGCTGGACAGGTCAAGAGACGCAGTACTTC
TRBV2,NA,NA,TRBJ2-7,CASYRDLSPYEQYF,TGTGCCAGCTACCGGGACTTGAGCCCCTACGAGCAGTACTTC
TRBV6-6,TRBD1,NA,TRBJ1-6,CAISYSATGDSPLHF,TGTGCCATTAGTTACTCCGCGACAGGGGATTCACCCCTCCACTTT
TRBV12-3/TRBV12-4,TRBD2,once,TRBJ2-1,CASSEGGDGNEQFF,TGTGCCAGCAGTGAGGGAGGGGATGGTAATGAGCAGTTCTTC
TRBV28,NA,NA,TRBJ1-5,CASSSAGELINLPQHF,TGTGCCAGCAGTTCGGCCGGGGAATTGATCAATCTGCCCCAGCATTTT
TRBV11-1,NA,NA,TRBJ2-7,CASSRQGSNVQYF,TGTGCCAGCAGTCGCCAGGGGTCTAACGTGCAGTACTTC
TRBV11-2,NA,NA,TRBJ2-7,CAGTPLEAAHYEQYF,TGCGCCGGCACCCCCTTGGAGGCGGCCCACTACGAGCAGTACTTC
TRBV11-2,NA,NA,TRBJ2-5,CASSDLTGVGETQHF,TGTGCAAGCAGCGACCTGACAGGAGTGGGAGAGACCCAGCACTTC
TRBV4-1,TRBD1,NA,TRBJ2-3,CTSSHRQGLGPQYF,TGCACCAGCAGCCACCGACAGGGTCTAGGGCCCCAGTATTTT
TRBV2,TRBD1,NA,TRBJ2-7,CASLVPGQGQDEHYF,TGTGCCAGCTTAGTCCCGGGACAGGGACAGGACGAGCACTACTTC
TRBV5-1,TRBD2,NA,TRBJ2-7,CATASLAGASERYF,TGCGCCACCGCATCACTGGCGGGAGCTTCCGAGCGGTACTTC
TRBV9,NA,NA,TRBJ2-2,CASSVATGPDTGELFF,TGTGCCAGCAGCGTAGCTACGGGCCCCGACACCGGGGAGCTGTTTTTT
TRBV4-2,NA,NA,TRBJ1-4,CASNEDQGFGEKLFF,TGTGCCAGCAACGAAGACCAGGGGTTCGGTGAAAAACTGTTTTTT
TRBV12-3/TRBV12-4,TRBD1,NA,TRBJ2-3,CASSFPPSTGGPSTDTHYF,TGTGCCAGCAGTTTCCCCCCCTCAACAGGGGGCCCTAGCACGGATACGCATTATTTT
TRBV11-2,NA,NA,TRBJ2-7,CAGSLTGTAYKQYF,TGTGCCGGCAGCTTAACTGGCACTGCCTACAAGCAGTACTTC
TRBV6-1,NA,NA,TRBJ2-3,CASSEGDASIDTQYF,TGTGCCAGCAGTGAAGGGGATGCTAGCATAGATACGCAGTATTTT
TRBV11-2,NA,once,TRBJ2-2,CASSPKQASNTGELFF,TGTGCCAGCAGCCCCAAACAGGCTTCGAACACCGGAGAGCTGTTTTTT
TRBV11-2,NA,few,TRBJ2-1,CASSPHGELNNEQLF,TGTGCCAGTAGCCCCCATGGGGAGCTCAACAATGAGCAGCTCTTC
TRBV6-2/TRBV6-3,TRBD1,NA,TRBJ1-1,CANSPQGDISEAFF,TGTGCCAACAGTCCCCAGGGGGATATCTCTGAAGCTTTCTTT
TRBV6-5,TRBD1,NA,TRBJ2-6,CASRLGQGSSGTNVLIF,TGTGCCAGCAGATTAGGACAGGGATCCTCTGGGACCAACGTCCTGATTTTC
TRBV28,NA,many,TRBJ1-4,CASSSPTGRAEKLFF,TGTGCCAGCAGTTCCCCGACAGGACGGGCTGAAAAACTGTTTTTT
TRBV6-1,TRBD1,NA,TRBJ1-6,CAGSELGQGSSPLQF,TGTGCCGGCAGTGAATTGGGACAGGGTTCCTCACCCCTCCAATTT